This T cell receptor beta chain was sequenced for a study of blood T cell repertoires in COVID-19. In its sample, this clone was seen a few times. CDR3 length: 16 residues. The junction had 8 bases not matched to a gene; V was cut back by 0 bases and J by 4 bases. From germline, CDR1 is SGDLS and CDR2 YYNGEE. The data were produced by immunoSEQ multiplex PCR, yet TCRdb's version contains in-frame clones alone and is incomplete. The table lists roughly 150,000 clones, about four fifths of them singletons. The sequence came from a woman at least 80 years old with acute or convalescent COVID-19. The sample consisted of peripheral blood. This chain connects TRBV9 to TRBJ2-7; 9 nucleotides match TRBD1. The CDR3 DNA reads TGTGCCAGCAGCGTAGGGGTGACAGGGGGTAAATACGAGCAGTACTTC. It codes for CASSVGVTGGKYEQYF.